This TCR beta chain was sequenced for a study of cytomegalovirus exposure and HLA in healthy donors. A multiplex PCR was run with 60 Vbeta primers and 13 Jbeta primers. Libraries were prepared by immunoSEQ multiplex PCR; TCRdb keeps only in-frame clonotypes and omits some of them. Here the sample spans a few hundred thousand clones, about 90% being singletons. Sequences were obtained from PBMCs. This clonotype was sampled from a girl aged 2-10 years in good health and CMV-seronegative.

The CDR3 here is CASSEYGELAGLQYF. For the CDR3, the DNA is TGTGCCAGCAGTGAATATGGGGAACTAGCGGGCCTCCAGTACTTC. This chain connects TRBV6-1 to TRBJ2-7, with 9 nucleotides matching TRBD2. Per the germline V gene, CDR1 is MNHNS and CDR2 is SASEGT. V lost 2 bases and J lost 10; bases outside the gene matches: 12. The CDR3 spans 15 residues.